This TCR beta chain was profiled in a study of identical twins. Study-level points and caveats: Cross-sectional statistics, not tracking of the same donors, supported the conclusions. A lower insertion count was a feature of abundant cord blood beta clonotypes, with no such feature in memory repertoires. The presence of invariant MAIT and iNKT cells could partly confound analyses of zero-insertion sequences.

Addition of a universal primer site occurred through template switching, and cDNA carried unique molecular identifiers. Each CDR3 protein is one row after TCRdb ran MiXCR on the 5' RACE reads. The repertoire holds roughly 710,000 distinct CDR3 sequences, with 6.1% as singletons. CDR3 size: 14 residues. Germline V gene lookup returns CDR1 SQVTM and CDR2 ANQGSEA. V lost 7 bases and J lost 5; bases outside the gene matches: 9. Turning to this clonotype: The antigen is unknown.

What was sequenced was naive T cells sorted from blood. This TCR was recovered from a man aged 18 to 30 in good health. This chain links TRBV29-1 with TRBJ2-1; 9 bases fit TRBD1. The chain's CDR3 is CSERDRAGNNEQFF. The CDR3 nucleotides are TGCAGCGAGAGGGACAGGGCGGGGAACAATGAGCAGTTCTTC.